The 24 T cell receptor beta chains given below trace back to one sample, sequenced in a study of beta chain features in type 1 diabetes listed by TCRdb under 2018. These TCRs' antigens remain unknown. The study at large found these results: A moderate but significant shortening of TCRB CDR3 length was observed in type 1 diabetes patients in all four CD4+ subsets.

The method behind the library was the immunoSEQ multiplex PCR assay. The High Capacity cDNA Reverse Transcription Kit was used to reverse transcribe all of the isolated RNA, meaning that expressed TCRB transcripts were what got sequenced. TCRdb obtained this table from immuneACCESS and retained in-frame rearrangements with V and J assigned. These tables miss some clones; where compared with another copy, unresolved V genes account for less than half of the shortfall, and the remainder is unexplained. The sample table records more than 250,000 clones; about a fifth of these occur just once. Around 0.029% of the sample goes to the ten largest clones. The sequenced material came from naive CD4+ T cells from blood. The sample's cell subset or site label, in plain terms: true naive CD4+ T cells. The receptor source for this set is a woman aged 40 to 49 with type 1 diabetes.

This clone has a handful of counts. This chain connects TRBV18 to TRBJ1-2; perhaps TRBD1 as D (5 bases). V lost 2 bases and J 7 bases, leaving 17 bases between the germline ends. Germline V gives CDR1 KGHSH, CDR2 LQKENI. The CDR3 has 15 residues. CDR3 nucleotides: TGTGCCAGCTCACCAACCGACAGTTTAAAGCCTGGCTACACCTTC. Protein: CASSPTDSLKPGYTF.

There are a few counts of this clone. V is TRBV7-3 and J is TRBJ2-1; a weak D match, TRBD2 (6 bases). The CDR3 totals 15 residues. Germline V gives CDR1 SGHTA, CDR2 FQGTGA. Trimming took off 1 base at V and 3 bases at J, with 10 bases between the two ends. The CDR3 loop reads CASSLKEGRYNEQFF. In DNA form, the CDR3 reads TGTGCCAGCAGCTTAAAGGAGGGCCGCTACAATGAGCAGTTCTTC.

The V and J genes are TRBV5-1 and TRBJ2-7; the D gene is possibly TRBD1 (6 bases). CDR3 length equals 15 residues. CDR1 is SGHRS and CDR2 is YFSETQ in the germline V gene. Trimming removed 0 bases at V and 3 bases at J, with 13 bases between. CDR3 in amino acids: CASSLAGTPLYEQYF. The CDR3 DNA reads as TGCGCCAGCAGCTTGGCCGGGACACCCCTCTACGAGCAGTACTTC.

The chain recombines TRBV11-2 with TRBJ2-1; 8 nucleotides align to TRBD1. V lost 5 bases to trimming and J lost 4 bases; unmatched junction nucleotides: 4. The germline V gene encodes CDR1 SGHAT and CDR2 FQNNGV. The CDR3 sequence is 14 residues long. In DNA, the CDR3 is TGTGCCAGCAGCCGTGACAGGGGATACAATGAGCAGTTCTTC. Amino acid sequence: CASSRDRGYNEQFF.

This sequence joins TRBV9 and TRBJ1-2, with D maybe TRBD1 (5 bases). CDR3 length: 16 residues. Trimming took off 0 bases at V and 2 bases at J, with 14 bases between the two ends. CDR1 is SGDLS and CDR2 is YYNGEE in the germline V gene. CDR3 DNA: TGTGCCAGCAGCGTAGACCCCCAGGGATCCAACTATGGCTACACCTTC. Its protein is CASSVDPQGSNYGYTF.

The table lists this clone with a few counts. This chain links TRBV7-9 with TRBJ1-1; TRBD1 matches 7 bases. With 5 bases clipped from V and 3 bases from J, the junction kept 12 bases outside the gene matches. CDR3 length: 16 amino acids. CDR1 and CDR2 from the germline V gene are SEHNR and FQNEAQ (reference sequence). This chain's CDR3 is CASSVLTGSKYTEAFF. The CDR3 nucleotides are TGTGCCAGCAGCGTCCTGACAGGGTCGAAGTACACTGAAGCTTTCTTT.

This clone was seen a handful of times. This chain joins TRBV29-1 and TRBJ1-3; TRBD1 is a possible D gene (5 bases). CDR1 is SQVTM, CDR2 ANQGSEA, per germline. The V end lost 6 bases, the J end lost 0 bases, and 12 bases lay between the germline ends. The CDR3 is 14 amino acids. The CDR3 DNA is TGCAGCGTCTCGGGACTCTTCTCTGGAAACACCATATATTTT. This gives the protein CSVSGLFSGNTIYF.

This clone was picked up a small number of times. The chain joins TRBV9 to TRBJ1-1; D gene unclear. This CDR3 is 14 amino acids long. Trimming took off 3 bases at V and 4 bases at J, with 13 bases between the two ends. Germline CDR1 reads SGDLS; CDR2 reads YYNGEE. The CDR3 region is CASSGRDLATEAFF. The CDR3 DNA sequence: TGTGCCAGCAGCGGACGGGATCTAGCCACTGAAGCTTTCTTT.

The rearrangement joins TRBV6-6 to TRBJ2-7, with D perhaps matching TRBD1 (6 bases). Germline V gene data show CDR1 as MNHNY and CDR2 as SVGAGI (reference sequence). This CDR3 region has 12 residues. The V end lost 5 bases, the J end lost 5 bases, and 10 bases lay between the germline ends. The CDR3 sequence is CASSPNRDEQYF. Written as DNA, the CDR3 is TGTGCCAGCAGTCCAAACAGGGACGAGCAGTACTTC.

In this sample, this clone turned up a few times. This chain joins TRBV4-2 and TRBJ1-5; D call uncertain. The CDR3 has 13 residues. CDR1 and CDR2 from the germline V gene are LGHNA and YNFKEQ. V gave up 6 bases and J gave up 4 bases, with 10 bases separating them. The CDR3 DNA sequence: TGTGCCAGCAGTCTAACGTCTAATCAGCCCCAGCATTTT. Protein sequence: CASSLTSNQPQHF.

This clone occurred a few times. The rearrangement joins TRBV6-6 to TRBJ1-2; 7 bases align to TRBD1. Germline CDR1 is MNHNY and CDR2 is SVGAGI (reference sequence). This CDR3 spans 12 amino acids. V shed 8 bases, J shed 8 bases, and the junction held 8 bases outside the gene matches. The CDR3 DNA sequence: TGTGCCAGCTCAAACCAGGGGGGAGGCTACACCTTC. This encodes CASSNQGGGYTF.

This clone came up a few times. The chain uses TRBV9 and TRBJ1-3; 7 nucleotides align to TRBD1. The CDR3 loop spans 16 amino acids. Trimming at V came to 3 bases and at J to 0 bases, leaving 6 bases not matched to a gene. Per germline, CDR1 SGDLS and CDR2 YYNGEE. The CDR3 sequence: CASSARDSRSGNTIYF. The CDR3 DNA reads TGTGCCAGCAGCGCCCGGGACAGTCGCTCTGGAAACACCATATATTTT.

The rearrangement links TRBV2 to TRBJ1-6; D is uncertain. The CDR3 spans 14 residues. Germline V gives CDR1 SNHLY, CDR2 FYNNEI. The V and J ends lost 4 bases and 7 bases respectively, with 11 bases between them. In DNA form, the CDR3 reads TGTGCCAGCAGTGTGGAAGGGAGCAATTCACCCCTCCACTTT. Protein sequence: CASSVEGSNSPLHF.

This chain links TRBV4-3 with TRBJ2-1; a possible D gene is TRBD1 (6 bases). The CDR3 runs to 15 residues. Trimming removed 4 bases from V and 5 bases from J, with 15 bases in between. Germline CDR1 is LGHNA and CDR2 is YSLEER. The CDR3 loop is CASSPTGFLDNEQFF. DNA for the CDR3: TGCGCCAGCAGCCCTACAGGGTTTTTGGACAATGAGCAGTTCTTC.

This sequence joins TRBV9 and TRBJ2-2, with a possible D match to TRBD1 (5 bases). This CDR3 is built from 15 residues. The V end lost 4 bases, the J end lost 1 base, and 11 bases lay between the germline ends. The germline gives CDR1 SGDLS, CDR2 YYNGEE. In nucleotides, the CDR3 is TGTGCCAGCAGCTCCGAAACAGGGAACACCGGGGAGCTGTTTTTT. Translated: CASSSETGNTGELFF.

The table lists this clone with a few counts. V is TRBV7-7 and J is TRBJ2-1; 7 bases are a match to TRBD1. Trimming at V came to 0 bases and at J to 9 bases, leaving 5 bases not matched to a gene. The CDR3 runs to 14 residues. CDR1 is SSHAT, CDR2 FNYEAQ, per germline (reference sequence). The CDR3 region is CASSLAQGDSEQFF. The CDR3, as DNA: TGTGCCAGCAGCTTAGCTCAGGGGGACAGTGAGCAGTTCTTC.

Of note for this clone: Other DNA sequences from this sample encode an identical CDR3 as well. As DNA, the CDR3 is TGTGCCAGCAGTCCCCCGGGACAGGGAAATGAAAAACTGTTTTTT. Its translation: CASSPPGQGNEKLFF. The chain recombines TRBV28 with TRBJ1-4, with TRBD1 matching 9 bases. The germline gives CDR1 MDHEN, CDR2 SYDVKM. After removal of 5 bases from V and 5 bases from J, the junction contained 6 bases not matched to a gene. CDR3 length equals 15 residues.

V is TRBV25-1 and J is TRBJ1-6; D perhaps matches TRBD1 (6 bases). The V gene's germline CDR1 is MGHDK and CDR2 SYGVNS. The CDR3 is 15 residues long. The ends were cut back, 3 bases at V and 10 bases at J, with 16 bases in the middle. This CDR3 reads CASSDPRQAESPLHF. CDR3 DNA: TGTGCCAGCAGTGACCCGCGACAGGCAGAGTCACCCCTCCACTTT.

This clone was seen only a few times. The genes are TRBV2 and TRBJ2-3; no reliable D call. The V end was cut by 1 base, the J end by 5 bases, with 10 bases between. Germline CDR1 is SNHLY and CDR2 is FYNNEI. The CDR3 extends over 14 amino acids. In DNA form, the CDR3 reads TGTGCCAGCAGTGAAGGTCCTTCCCGAGATACGCAGTATTTT. Translated, it gives CASSEGPSRDTQYF.

For the CDR3, the DNA is TGTGCCAGCAGCTTTGGGACTAGCGGGGGTTACAATGAGCAGTTCTTC. Its protein is CASSFGTSGGYNEQFF. The chain couples TRBV5-4 to TRBJ2-1, with TRBD2 matching over 14 bases. Germline lookup yields CDR1 SGHNT and CDR2 YYREEE (reference sequence). The CDR3 has 16 residues. V shed 2 bases, J shed 4 bases, and the junction held 2 bases outside the gene matches. The entire variable domain, with the rest obtained from reference TRBV5-4 and TRBJ2-1, is as follows: ETGVTQSPTHLIKTRGQQVTLRCSSQSGHNTVSWYQQALGQGPQFIFQYYREEENGRGNFPPRFSGLQFPNYSSELNVNALELDDSALYLCASSFGTSGGYNEQFFGPGTRLTVL.

The chain employs TRBV7-9 and TRBJ2-1; 12 bases match TRBD2. Trimming at V came to 3 bases and at J to 8 bases, leaving 5 bases not matched to a gene. The CDR3 length is 15 residues. Germline-derived CDR1 and CDR2 are SEHNR and FQNEAQ (reference sequence). The CDR3 DNA sequence: TGTGCCAGCAGCTTGGTACTAGCGGGAGGTGATGAGCAGTTCTTC. This codes for CASSLVLAGGDEQFF.

The V and J genes are TRBV7-3 and TRBJ1-4, with 11 bases matching TRBD1. Germline V CDR1 and CDR2: SGHTA, FQGTGA. The length of the CDR3 is 14 residues. V trimming: 8 bases; J trimming: 10 bases; junction bases outside the gene matches: 9. The CDR3 nucleotides read TGTGCCAGCGCCCCCGGGACAGGGGGAGTAAAACTGTTTTTT. Translation gives CASAPGTGGVKLFF.

The chain is built from TRBV28 and TRBJ2-7; 8 nucleotides align to TRBD2. Germline values: CDR1 MDHEN, CDR2 SYDVKM. This CDR3 contains 15 residues. The V and J ends lost 3 bases and 2 bases, in that order; junction bases with no gene match: 6. DNA of the CDR3: TGTGCCAGCAGTTTTGAGATAGCGGGGCCCTACGAGCAGTACTTC. Protein product: CASSFEIAGPYEQYF.

This clone has a handful of counts. This chain connects TRBV29-1 to TRBJ2-1, with D perhaps matching TRBD1 (6 bases). Germline lookup yields CDR1 SQVTM and CDR2 ANQGSEA. Trimming left V 7 bases short and J 3 bases short, with 13 bases between. The CDR3 consists of 13 residues. Written as DNA, the CDR3 is TGCAGCGAAACAGGGTTAAGCTACAATGAGCAGTTCTTC. Translated: CSETGLSYNEQFF.